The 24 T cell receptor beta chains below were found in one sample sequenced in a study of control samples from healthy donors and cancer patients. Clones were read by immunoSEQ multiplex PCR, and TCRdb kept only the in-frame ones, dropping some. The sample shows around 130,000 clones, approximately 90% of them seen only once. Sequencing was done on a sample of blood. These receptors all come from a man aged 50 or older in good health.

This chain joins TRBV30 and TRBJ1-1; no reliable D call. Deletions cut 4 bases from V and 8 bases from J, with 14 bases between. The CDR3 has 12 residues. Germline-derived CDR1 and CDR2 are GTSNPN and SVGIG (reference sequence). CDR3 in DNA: TGTGCCTGGACCCTGCCTGGGCTGGAAGCTTTCTTT. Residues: CAWTLPGLEAFF.

CDR3 amino acids: CAISESVSLQETQYF. The CDR3 DNA follows: TGTGCCATCAGTGAGTCGGTCAGCCTCCAAGAGACCCAGTACTTC. The V call is TRBV10-3, the J call TRBJ2-5; no reliable D call. Germline CDR1 is ENHRY and CDR2 is SYGVKD. The length of the CDR3 is 15 residues. V gave up 0 bases and J gave up 1 base, with 9 bases separating them.

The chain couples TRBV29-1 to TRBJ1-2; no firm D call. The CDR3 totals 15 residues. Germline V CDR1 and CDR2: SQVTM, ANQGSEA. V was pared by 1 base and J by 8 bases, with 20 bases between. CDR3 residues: CSVEVQEGRYAGYTF. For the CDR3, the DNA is TGCAGCGTTGAAGTTCAGGAGGGTCGGTACGCGGGCTACACCTTC.

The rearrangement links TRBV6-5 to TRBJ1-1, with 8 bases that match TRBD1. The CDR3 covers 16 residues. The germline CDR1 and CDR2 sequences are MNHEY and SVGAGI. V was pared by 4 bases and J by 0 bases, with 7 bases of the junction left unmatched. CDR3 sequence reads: CASSFRKTGVNTEAFF. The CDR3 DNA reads TGTGCCAGCAGTTTTCGGAAGACAGGGGTGAACACTGAAGCTTTCTTT.

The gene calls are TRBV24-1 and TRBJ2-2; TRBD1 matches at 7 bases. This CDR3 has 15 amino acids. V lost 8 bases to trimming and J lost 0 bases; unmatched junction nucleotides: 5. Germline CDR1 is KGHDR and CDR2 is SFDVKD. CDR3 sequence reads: CATTSGTANTGELFF. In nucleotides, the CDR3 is TGTGCCACCACCTCCGGGACAGCGAACACCGGGGAGCTGTTTTTT.

This CDR3 is CASRPRWTGGGTGELFF. Here the CDR3 DNA reads TGTGCCAGTAGGCCCCGGTGGACAGGGGGAGGCACCGGGGAGCTGTTTTTT. This chain connects TRBV19 to TRBJ2-2; the match to TRBD1 covers 10 bases. Germline assignment: CDR1 LNHDA and CDR2 SQIVND (reference sequence). Unmatched junction bases numbered 11, after V lost 6 bases and J lost 4 bases. The CDR3 runs 17 residues.

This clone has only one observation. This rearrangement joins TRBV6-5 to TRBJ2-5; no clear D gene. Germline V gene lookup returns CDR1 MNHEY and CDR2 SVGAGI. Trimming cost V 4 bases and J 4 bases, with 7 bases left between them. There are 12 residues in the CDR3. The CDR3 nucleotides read TGTGCCAGCAGTTTACTCGGAGAGACCCAGTACTTC. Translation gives CASSLLGETQYF.

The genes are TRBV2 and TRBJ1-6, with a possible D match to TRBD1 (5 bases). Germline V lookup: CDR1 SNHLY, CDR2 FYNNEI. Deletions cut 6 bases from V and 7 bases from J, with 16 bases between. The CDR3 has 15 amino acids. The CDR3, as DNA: TGTGCCAGCAGGACCGGGACGTGGGGGAATTCACCCCTCCACTTT. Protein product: CASRTGTWGNSPLHF.

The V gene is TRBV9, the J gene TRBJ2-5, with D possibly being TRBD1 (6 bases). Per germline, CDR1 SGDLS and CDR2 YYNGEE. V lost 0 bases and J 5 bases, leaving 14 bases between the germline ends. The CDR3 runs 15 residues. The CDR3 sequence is CASSVGAGAGETQYF. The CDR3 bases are TGTGCCAGCAGCGTAGGGGCAGGGGCGGGCGAGACCCAGTACTTC.

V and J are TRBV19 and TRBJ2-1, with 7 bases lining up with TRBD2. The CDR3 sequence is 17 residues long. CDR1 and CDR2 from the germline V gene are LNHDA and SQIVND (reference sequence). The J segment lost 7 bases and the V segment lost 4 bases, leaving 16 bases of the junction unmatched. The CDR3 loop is CASSTPSRLAVDNEQFF. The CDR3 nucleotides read TGTGCCAGTAGTACTCCCTCACGACTAGCCGTGGATAATGAGCAGTTCTTC.

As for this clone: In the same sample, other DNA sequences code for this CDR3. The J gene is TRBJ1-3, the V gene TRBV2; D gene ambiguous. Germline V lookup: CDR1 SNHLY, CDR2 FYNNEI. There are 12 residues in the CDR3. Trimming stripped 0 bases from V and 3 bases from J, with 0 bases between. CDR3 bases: TGTGCCAGCAGTGAAGCTGGAAACACCATATATTTT. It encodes CASSEAGNTIYF.

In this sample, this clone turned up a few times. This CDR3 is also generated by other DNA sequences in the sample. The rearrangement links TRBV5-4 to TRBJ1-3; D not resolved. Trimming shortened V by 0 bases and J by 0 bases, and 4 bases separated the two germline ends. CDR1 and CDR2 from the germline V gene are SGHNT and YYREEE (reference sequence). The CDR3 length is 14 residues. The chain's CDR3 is CASSLGSSGNTIYF. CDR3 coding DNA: TGTGCCAGCAGCTTGGGTAGCTCTGGAAACACCATATATTTT.

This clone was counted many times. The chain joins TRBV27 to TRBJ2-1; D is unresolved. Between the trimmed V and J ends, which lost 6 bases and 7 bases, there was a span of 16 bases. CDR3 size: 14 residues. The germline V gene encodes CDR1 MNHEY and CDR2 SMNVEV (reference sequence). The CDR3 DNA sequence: TGTGCCAGCAGCCCTGCAACCGGGCAGAATGAGCAGTTCTTC. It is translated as CASSPATGQNEQFF.

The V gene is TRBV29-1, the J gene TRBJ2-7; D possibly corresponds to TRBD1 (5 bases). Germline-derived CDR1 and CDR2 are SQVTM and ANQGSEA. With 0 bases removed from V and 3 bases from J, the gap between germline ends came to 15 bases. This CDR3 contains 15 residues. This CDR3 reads CSVEDKAGPYYEQYF. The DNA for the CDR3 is TGCAGCGTTGAAGATAAGGCAGGGCCGTACTACGAGCAGTACTTC.

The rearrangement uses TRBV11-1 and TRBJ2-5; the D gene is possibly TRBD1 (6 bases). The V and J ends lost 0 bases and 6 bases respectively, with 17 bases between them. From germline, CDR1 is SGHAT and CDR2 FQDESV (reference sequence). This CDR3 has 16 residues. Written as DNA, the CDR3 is TGTGCCAGCAGCTTAGCAGGGAATCCAGGGGCCCAGACCCAGTACTTC. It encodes CASSLAGNPGAQTQYF.

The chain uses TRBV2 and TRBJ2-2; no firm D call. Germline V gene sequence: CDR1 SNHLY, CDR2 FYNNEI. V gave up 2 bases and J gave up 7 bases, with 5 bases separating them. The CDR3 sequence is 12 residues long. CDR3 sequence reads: CASSERVGELFF. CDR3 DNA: TGTGCCAGCAGTGAAAGGGTCGGGGAGCTGTTTTTT.

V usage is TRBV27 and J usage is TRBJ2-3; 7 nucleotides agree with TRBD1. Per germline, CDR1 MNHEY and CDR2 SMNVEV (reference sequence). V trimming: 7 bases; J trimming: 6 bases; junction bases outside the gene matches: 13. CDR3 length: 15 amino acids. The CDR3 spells CASKFIPQGRDTQYF. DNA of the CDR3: TGTGCCAGCAAGTTTATCCCACAGGGGCGGGATACGCAGTATTTT.

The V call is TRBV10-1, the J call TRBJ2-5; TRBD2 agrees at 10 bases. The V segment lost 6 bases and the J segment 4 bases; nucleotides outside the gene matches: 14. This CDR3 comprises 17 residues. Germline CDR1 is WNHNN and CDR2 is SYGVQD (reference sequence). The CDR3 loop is CASSEGTSVFGGETQYF. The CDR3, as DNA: TGCGCCAGCAGCGAAGGGACTAGCGTTTTCGGCGGAGAGACCCAGTACTTC.

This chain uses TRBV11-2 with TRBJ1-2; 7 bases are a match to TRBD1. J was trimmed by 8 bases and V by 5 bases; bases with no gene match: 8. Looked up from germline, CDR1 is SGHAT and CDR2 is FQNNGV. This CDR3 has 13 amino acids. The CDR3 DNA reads TGTGCCAGCAGCCAAACAGGGGATTTCGGCTACACCTTC. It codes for CASSQTGDFGYTF.

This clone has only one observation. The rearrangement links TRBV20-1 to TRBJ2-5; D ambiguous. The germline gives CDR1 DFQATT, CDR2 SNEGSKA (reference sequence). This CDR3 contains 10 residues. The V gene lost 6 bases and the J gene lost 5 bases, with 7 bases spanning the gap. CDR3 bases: TGCAGTGCGGGCGAGGAGACCCAGTACTTC. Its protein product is CSAGEETQYF.

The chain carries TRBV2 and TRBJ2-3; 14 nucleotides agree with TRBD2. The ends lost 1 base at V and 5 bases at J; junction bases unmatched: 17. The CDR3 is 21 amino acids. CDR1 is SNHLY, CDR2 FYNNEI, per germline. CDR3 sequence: CASSEGVRTSGGHRNIDTQYF. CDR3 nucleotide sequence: TGTGCCAGCAGTGAAGGAGTTAGGACTAGCGGGGGGCACCGTAATATAGATACGCAGTATTTT.

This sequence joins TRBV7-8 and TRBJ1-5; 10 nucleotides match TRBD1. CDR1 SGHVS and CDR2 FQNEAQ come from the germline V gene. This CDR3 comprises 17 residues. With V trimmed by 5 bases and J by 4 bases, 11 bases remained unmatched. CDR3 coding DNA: TGTGCCAGCAGCATCCTCGGGACAGGGGCATTGAATCAGCCCCAGCATTTT. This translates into CASSILGTGALNQPQHF. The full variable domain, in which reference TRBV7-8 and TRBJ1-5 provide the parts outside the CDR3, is GAGVSQSPRYKVAKRGQDVALRCDPISGHVSLFWYQQALGQGPEFLTYFQNEAQLDKSGLPSDRFFAERPEGSVSTLKIQRTQQEDSAVYLCASSILGTGALNQPQHFGDGTRLSIL.

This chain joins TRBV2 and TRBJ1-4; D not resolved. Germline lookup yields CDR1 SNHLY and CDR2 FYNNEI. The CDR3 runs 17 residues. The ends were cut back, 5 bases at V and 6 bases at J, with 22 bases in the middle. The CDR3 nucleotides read TGTGCCAGCAGTTGCCGGGTCTCCCCCTGCGAGGATGAAAAACTGTTTTTT. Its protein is CASSCRVSPCEDEKLFF.

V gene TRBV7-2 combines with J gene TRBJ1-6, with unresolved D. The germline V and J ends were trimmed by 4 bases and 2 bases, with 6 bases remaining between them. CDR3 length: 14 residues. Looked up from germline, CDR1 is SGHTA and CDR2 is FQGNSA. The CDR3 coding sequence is TGTGCCAGCAGCTCGGACGCCTATAATTCACCCCTCCACTTT. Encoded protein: CASSSDAYNSPLHF. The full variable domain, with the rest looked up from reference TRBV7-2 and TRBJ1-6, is GAGVSQSPSNKVTEKGKDVELRCDPISGHTALYWYRQSLGQGLEFLIYFQGNSAPDKSGLPSDRFSAERTGGSVSTLTIQRTQQEDSAVYLCASSSDAYNSPLHFGNGTRLTVT.